This TCR beta chain was sequenced during a study of molecular identifiers for immune sequencing clone quantification. Notes on the study in general: Spiked Jurkat TCR RNA equivalent to one cell reportedly surfaced among some 1 million naive cells. The share of molecules held by clones above 20 RNA copies was over 98% in effector cells and under 1% in naive cells.

Germline CDR1 reads LGHNA; CDR2 reads YSLEER. The CDR3 has 14 residues. TCRdb recomputed calls from the PCR reads with MiXCR, one row per CDR3 protein. This table holds approximately 550,000 distinct CDR3 sequences, about a quarter found once. There are a few counts of this clonotype. Its antigen is unidentified. Germline and junction disagree at one end, which may indicate a read error. The V gene is TRBV4-3, the J gene TRBJ2-7; D might be TRBD1 (6 bases). This sequence originates from a human donor in good health. Some libraries in this study had Jurkat cell RNA spiked in. The specimen was naive CD8+ T cells from blood, with Jurkat cell RNA spiked in. The subset here: FACS-sorted CD8+CD4-CCR7+CD45RA+ naive T cells. This CDR3 is CASSQGRGGYEQYF. The CDR3 DNA reads TGTGCCAGCAGCCAAGGCAGGGGTGGCTACGAGCAGTACTTC.